A selection of T cell receptor beta chains follows, all from one sample in a study of cytomegalovirus exposure and HLA in healthy donors. Only in-frame clones appear in the TCRdb table, and some are missing; sequencing was by immunoSEQ multiplex PCR. Here the sample spans about 250,000 clones, over 75% being singletons. The sequenced sample was PBMCs. The receptors originated from a man in his late teens or twenties in good health and CMV-seropositive. CDR3s include the opening cysteine and the closing phenylalanine or tryptophan. A D gene is named only where the DNA matches it firmly. Expanded clones get a size class; other rows say once, few or many, or leave the size out.

abundance	v_gene	len	d_gene	j_gene	CDR3aa	CDR3nt
.	TRBV28	15	TRBD2	TRBJ2-7	CASSFELAGADEQYF	TGTGCCAGCAGTTTTGAGCTAGCGGGAGCCGACGAGCAGTACTTC
.	TRBV7-2	14	.	TRBJ1-1	CASSLAQTSTEAFF	TGTGCCAGCAGCTTAGCGCAAACGAGCACTGAAGCTTTCTTT
.	TRBV11-2	15	TRBD2	TRBJ2-7	CASSRTSGSSYEQYF	TGTGCCAGCAGCAGGACTAGCGGGAGCTCCTACGAGCAGTACTTC
few	TRBV7-6	13	.	TRBJ2-1	CASSSGSYNEQFF	TGTGCCAGCAGTTCCGGCTCCTACAATGAGCAGTTCTTC
.	TRBV15	18	TRBD2	TRBJ2-3	CATSRPRTSGGSTDTQYF	TGTGCCACCAGCCGCCCCCGGACTAGCGGGGGAAGCACAGATACGCAGTATTTT
.	TRBV11-2	12	.	TRBJ2-3	CASSSSTDTQYF	TGTGCCAGCAGCTCTAGCACAGATACGCAGTATTTT
.	TRBV27	16	TRBD2	TRBJ2-1	CASKHGLAGDQYEQFF	TGTGCCAGCAAACACGGACTAGCGGGAGATCAGTATGAGCAGTTCTTC
.	TRBV27	15	TRBD2	TRBJ2-1	CASSPGTSGFNEQFF	TGTGCCAGCAGCCCCGGGACTAGCGGTTTCAATGAGCAGTTCTTC
.	TRBV5-4	11	.	TRBJ2-1	CASSFYNEQFF	TGTGCCAGCAGCTTCTACAATGAGCAGTTCTTC
.	TRBV5-4	14	.	TRBJ2-7	CASSAGRMAYEQYF	TGTGCCAGCAGCGCCGGTCGGATGGCCTACGAGCAGTACTTC
.	TRBV18	15	.	TRBJ2-7	CASSPRGQGYYEQYF	TGTGCCAGCTCACCACGGGGCCAGGGATACTACGAGCAGTACTTC
.	TRBV11-2	16	.	TRBJ2-4	CASSLGLILGLDIQYF	TGTGCCAGCAGCTTAGGGCTAATATTGGGTTTGGACATTCAGTACTTC
.	TRBV6-1	14	.	TRBJ2-3	CASSVGVSTDTQYF	TGTGCCAGCAGTGTCGGCGTCAGCACAGATACGCAGTATTTT
few	TRBV27	15	TRBD1	TRBJ1-2	CASSLRGGGGYGYTF	TGTGCCAGCAGTTTGCGAGGGGGCGGAGGCTATGGCTACACCTTC
.	TRBV5-1	15	.	TRBJ2-3	CASSLGASNTDTQYF	TGCGCCAGCAGCTTGGGTGCTTCGAACACAGATACGCAGTATTTT
.	TRBV30	13	TRBD2	TRBJ2-1	CAWSASGSNEQFF	TGTGCCTGGAGTGCTAGCGGGAGTAATGAGCAGTTCTTC
.	TRBV5-6	14	.	TRBJ2-2	CASRRDRSSWELFF	TGTGCCAGCAGAAGGGACCGGAGTTCGTGGGAGCTGTTTTTT
.	TRBV5-1	13	TRBD2	TRBJ2-7	CARMRLAKYEQYF	TGCGCCAGGATGCGACTAGCGAAATACGAGCAGTACTTC
few	TRBV27	13	.	TRBJ2-3	CASSLLGADTQYF	TGTGCCAGCAGTTTATTGGGAGCAGATACGCAGTATTTT
few	TRBV19	15	TRBD1	TRBJ1-2	CASSTSGTGGRGYTF	TGTGCCAGTAGTACGTCCGGGACAGGGGGCAGGGGCTACACCTTC
.	TRBV2	17	TRBD2	TRBJ2-1	CASYRVLGTSGTNEQFF	TGTGCCAGTTACAGAGTACTCGGGACTAGCGGGACAAATGAGCAGTTCTTC
.	TRBV30	13	TRBD2	TRBJ2-3	CAWLAGSTDTQYF	TGTGCCTGGTTAGCGGGGAGCACAGATACGCAGTATTTT
.	TRBV27	14	TRBD1	TRBJ2-5	CASSSGTGGETQYF	TGTGCCAGCAGTTCCGGGACAGGGGGGGAGACCCAGTACTTC
.	TRBV5-6	15	.	TRBJ2-3	CASKVGGGSTDTQYF	TGTGCCAGCAAGGTCGGGGGCGGGAGTACAGATACGCAGTATTTT
.	TRBV19	15	TRBD2	TRBJ2-3	CASSMTSGVTDTQYF	TGTGCCAGTAGTATGACTAGCGGGGTCACAGATACGCAGTATTTT
.	TRBV2	15	TRBD2	TRBJ2-3	CATQVGGSRGDTQYF	TGTGCCACTCAGGTAGGCGGGAGCCGAGGAGATACGCAGTATTTT
.	TRBV5-1	16	TRBD1	TRBJ2-5	CASSLGTGIFQETQYF	TGCGCCAGCAGCTTAGGGACAGGGATATTCCAAGAGACCCAGTACTTC
.	TRBV5-4	13	.	TRBJ2-1	CASSLLNENEQFF	TGTGCCAGCAGCTTGCTTAACGAGAATGAGCAGTTCTTC
once	TRBV5-6	15	TRBD2	TRBJ2-7	CASSSLAGGESEQYF	TGTGCCAGCAGCTCCCTAGCGGGAGGGGAAAGCGAGCAGTACTTC
once	TRBV4-1	17	TRBD1	TRBJ1-1	CASSQDPRTGGNTEAFF	TGCGCCAGCAGCCAAGATCCCCGGACAGGGGGAAACACTGAAGCTTTCTTT
.	TRBV6-5	14	.	TRBJ1-5	CASSYQRYYQPQHF	TGTGCCAGCAGTTATCAACGCTACTACCAGCCCCAGCATTTT
.	TRBV28	15	.	TRBJ1-1	CASSFRNRVNTEAFF	TGTGCCAGCAGTTTCCGGAACAGGGTGAACACTGAAGCTTTCTTT
.	TRBV20-1	11	.	TRBJ2-3	CSASLSDTQYF	TGCAGTGCTAGTTTGTCAGATACGCAGTATTTT
.	TRBV28	16	TRBD1	TRBJ1-2	CASSLPHAAGGEGYTF	TGTGCCAGCAGTTTACCGCACGCCGCAGGGGGCGAAGGCTACACCTTC
once	TRBV7-9	14	TRBD1	TRBJ1-4	CASRRGTGGKKLFF	TGTGCCAGCAGGCGAGGGACAGGGGGCAAAAAACTGTTTTTT
.	TRBV30	15	TRBD2	TRBJ2-7	CAWSVVLAGDHEQYF	TGTGCCTGGAGTGTAGTCCTAGCGGGAGATCACGAGCAGTACTTC
.	TRBV9	14	TRBD2	TRBJ2-1	CASSPRLAGVGPFF	TGTGCCAGCAGCCCACGACTAGCGGGAGTTGGGCCGTTCTTC
.	TRBV19	15	TRBD1	TRBJ2-7	CASSQQGLLAYEQYF	TGTGCCAGTAGTCAACAGGGGCTATTAGCCTACGAGCAGTACTTC
.	TRBV18	16	TRBD2	TRBJ2-7	CASSPGLAGVLDEQYF	TGTGCCAGCTCACCCGGACTAGCGGGAGTGTTGGACGAGCAGTACTTC
.	TRBV5-4	14	.	TRBJ1-1	CASSSSTAAGTAFF	TGTGCCAGCAGCTCCTCGACGGCGGCAGGGACGGCTTTCTTT
.	TRBV7-9	16	TRBD1	TRBJ2-6	CASSLTGLAGANVLTF	TGTGCCAGCAGCTTGACAGGGCTCGCTGGGGCCAACGTCCTGACTTTC
.	TRBV5-6	15	.	TRBJ1-1	CASSPWGGENTEAFF	TGTGCCAGCAGCCCCTGGGGCGGGGAGAACACTGAAGCTTTCTTT
.	TRBV18	16	TRBD2	TRBJ2-7	CASSLGTSASSYEQYF	TGTGCCAGCTCACTGGGGACTAGCGCTAGCTCCTACGAGCAGTACTTC
.	TRBV27	14	TRBD2	TRBJ2-7	CASSSGTSGHEQYF	TGTGCCAGCAGTTCCGGGACTAGCGGGCACGAGCAGTACTTC
.	TRBV11-2	15	TRBD1	TRBJ1-5	CASSIGTGTYQPQHF	TGTGCCAGCAGCATCGGGACAGGGACTTATCAGCCCCAGCATTTT
.	TRBV2	13	TRBD1	TRBJ2-7	CATTGTGLDEQYF	TGTGCCACCACCGGGACAGGGTTAGACGAGCAGTACTTC
once	TRBV6-5	14	.	TRBJ2-5	CASSLQGPGGTQYF	TGTGCCAGCAGTCTACAGGGGCCGGGGGGGACCCAGTACTTC
.	TRBV4-1	18	TRBD2	TRBJ2-2	CASSRPRGLAGDPGELFF	TGCGCCAGCAGCCGGCCAAGGGGACTAGCGGGAGATCCCGGGGAGCTGTTTTTT
.	TRBV7-2	12	.	TRBJ2-7	CASRDDSYEQYF	TGTGCCAGCAGGGACGACAGCTACGAGCAGTACTTC
.	TRBV20-1	11	.	TRBJ1-2	CSGTANYGYTF	TGCAGTGGCACAGCTAACTATGGCTACACCTTC
.	TRBV29-1	10	.	TRBJ2-7	CSVGSGEQYF	TGCAGCGTTGGTTCAGGAGAGCAGTACTTC